This paragraph reports one T cell receptor beta chain. This clone was detected only a few times. There is no known antigen for this receptor. No clone much larger than this one lies a single base away; base qualities are absent. Enrolling through a virtual design, the prospective study's participants ranged in age from roughly 18 to 89 years and lived across 20 to 25 United States geographic areas. Cohort assignment in the prospective study relied on participant-reported clinical history from a screening survey and a study questionnaire. Mobile phlebotomists in the prospective study collected whole blood, serum and a nasopharyngeal or oropharyngeal swab from every participant. Prospective study participants could optionally give additional blood draws and questionnaires over an approximately two-month period. Blood samples from the prospective study were shipped frozen or at room temperature prior to DNA extraction.

The V and J ends are trimmed by 2 bases and 0 bases, leaving 8 bases between them. The CDR3 contains 14 residues, cysteine and phenylalanine counted. The only DNA kept is the CDR3, 42 bases in frame from the first base. Looking up the germline V gene yields CDR1 MNHNS and CDR2 SASEGT. TCRbeta CDR3 regions were amplified from genomic DNA by means of the immunoSEQ Assay, a bias-controlled multiplex PCR. In the original analysis: The number of nucleated cells in each sample was estimated from the amplification of reference gene primers within the assay. To quantify the absolute abundance of each unique TCRbeta CDR3 rearrangement, sequence reads were collapsed and filtered. For each sample, productive Simpson clonality was calculated by taking the square root of Simpson's diversity index across productive rearrangements. TCRdb provides this immuneACCESS table in a form limited to in-frame rearrangements. Some clones are lacking; in checked studies, under half of them reflect an unresolved V gene, and why the rest are absent is not known. V and J calls and clone size are given by that table; D and trimming were obtained from the DNA. The table for this sample lists about 210,000 clones; more than 75% of them were counted only once. The ten biggest clones cover around 4.5% of the sample.

These data come from a study of blood T cell repertoires in COVID-19 (dated by TCRdb to 2020 to 2021). For the study in its entirety: Samples from collaborators originated in the United States, Italy and Spain and spanned both the acute and convalescent phases of COVID-19. Subjects who had been exposed to COVID-19, were actively infected with it, or had recovered from it provided the deeply sampled blood TCRbeta repertoires that made up the dataset. The material from the prospective study consisted of cDNA or gDNA derived from T cells, B-cell-depleted T cells, or PBMCs. The sample metadata nearly always contained a de-identified subject ID, COVID-19 status, age in years and sex. The samples were drawn from the first 160 participants of the ongoing ImmuneRACE study and from 1,254 subjects provided by 6 global collaborators. Where HLA class I and class II types were available, the types were taken from metadata supplied by the sample provider, not from assay-based typing. A freely available public database, intended as a resource for researchers studying the immune response to SARS-CoV-2, is where the repertoires were released. What the work shows at the level of the full study, not this receptor alone: The quantity of clinical and demographic metadata differed by source and by participant and was supplied without curation.

The TCR sequence derives from a man aged 25 to 45 with acute COVID-19. The sequence is built from TRBV6-1 and TRBJ2-7; the D gene identity is not certain. Sequencing was performed on PBMCs or T cells enriched from blood (not recorded which). The DNA is as follows: TGTGCCAGCAGTGAAATCGGCGGCTCCTACGAGCAGTACTTC. It translates as CASSEIGGSYEQYF.